The T cell receptor (beta chain) described here comes from a study of CD8+ T cells in alopecia areata. Study as a whole: Female C3H/HeJ mice aged roughly 7-11 weeks were given skin from C3H/HeJ graft donors, about 6-13 months old, that had spontaneous alopecia.

Regarding this clone: Any gene name here is a mouse gene name. The read comes to an end 4 residues before the CDR3 does, leaving the germline J gene to fill in the end.

Germline V gene data show CDR1 as NNHDY and CDR2 as SYVADS. The germline V and J ends were trimmed by 0 bases and 2 bases, with 8 bases remaining between them. This CDR3 comprises 14 residues. Sequencing used cDNA as its template, made by extracting RNA and reverse transcribing it. Profiled with immunoSEQ multiplex PCR; TCRdb holds only in-frame clones, not every one. The sample shows some 110,000 clones, no singletons; the ten largest hold roughly a fifth. The sequence came from a C3H/HeJ mouse with alopecia areata. The MHC haplotype of this mouse line is H2-k. The sequencing input was lesional skin. This sequence joins TRBV13-3 and TRBJ1-1; possible D gene TRBD1, 5 bases. CDR3 sequence reads: CASSDAGYNTEVFF. The CDR3 DNA, read in part, is TGTGCCAGCAGTGATGCAGGGTATAACACA.